These T cell receptor beta chains were read from a single sample in a study of T cell responses to AZD1222 COVID-19 vaccine. Profiled with immunoSEQ multiplex PCR; TCRdb holds only in-frame clones, not every one. The table records over 130,000 clones, roughly nine tenths of them present only once. The starting material was peripheral blood, obtained 28 days after the second AZD1222 dose. Receptor source: an adult who received the AZD1222 COVID-19 vaccine. The CDR3 runs from the conserved cysteine through the conserved F or W. Fields, in order: J gene, V gene, CDR3 protein.

j_call: TRBJ1-1
v_call: TRBV6-4
cdr3_aa: CASSDMVGTEAFF

j_call: TRBJ1-6
v_call: TRBV3-1/TRBV3-2
cdr3_aa: CASSQVAGESPLHF

j_call: TRBJ1-2
v_call: TRBV6-5
cdr3_aa: CASRPTGHHGYTF

j_call: TRBJ2-1
v_call: TRBV15
cdr3_aa: CATSSPIRGAVYNEQFF

j_call: TRBJ1-4
v_call: TRBV28
cdr3_aa: CAGGRGRRATNEKLFF

j_call: TRBJ2-3
v_call: TRBV7-8
cdr3_aa: CASSLVASPKTTDTQYF

j_call: TRBJ1-2
v_call: TRBV19
cdr3_aa: CASARDSAFGYTF

j_call: TRBJ2-2
v_call: TRBV11-2
cdr3_aa: CASSSGWGTGELFF

j_call: TRBJ1-2
v_call: TRBV25-1
cdr3_aa: CASTGLGYGYTF

j_call: TRBJ2-1
v_call: TRBV3-1/TRBV3-2
cdr3_aa: CASSRASGRVADEQFF

j_call: TRBJ1-2
v_call: TRBV7-2
cdr3_aa: CASSYTTGGLYGYTF